This paragraph reports one T cell receptor beta chain. Its antigen is undetermined. Brentuximab vedotin exposure varied, and every patient relapsed after autologous stem cell transplantation. Sequencing was performed with immunoSEQ multiplex PCR; in TCRdb, only in-frame clones are kept and a portion is missing. The sample yields around 36,000 clones, 80% to 90% seen once. This record belongs to a study of PD-1 blockade in classical Hodgkin lymphoma. CDR1 is SGHVS and CDR2 is FNYEAQ in the germline V gene. The CDR3 covers 15 residues. The V end lost 7 bases, the J end lost 6 bases, and 16 bases lay between the germline ends. Study-wide findings and caveats: In CD4+ cells, TCR diversity went up significantly by C4D1, but in CD8+ cells it did not. Newly diagnosed patients were reported to exhibit reduced baseline TCR diversity relative to healthy donors. Why repertoires differed is undefined; disease activity or prior therapy possibly contributed.

This clonotype was sampled from a human donor with classical Hodgkin lymphoma. The rearrangement uses TRBV7-6 and TRBJ1-6; D is possibly TRBD1 (6 bases). Sequenced material: peripheral blood mononuclear cells (PBMCs), taken at baseline. CDR3 residues: CASTNRGGGNSPLHF. In DNA form, the CDR3 reads TGTGCCAGCACCAACCGGGGGGGCGGTAATTCACCCCTCCACTTT.